Below are 23 T cell receptor beta chains sequenced from a single sample in a study of regulatory T cells in long-lasting Graves disease. Arm-PCR of CDR3 regions with iRepertoire HTBI primers generated TCR beta libraries. MiXCR, run by TCRdb on the multiplex PCR reads, gives a single entry per CDR3 protein. The top ten hold 20% of the sample, which has approximately 350,000 distinct CDR3 sequences, around 16% seen once. Time point: newly diagnosed GD, antithyroid drugs for less than 3 months. PBMC-derived RNA was used for the TCR library. The sample was also reused in another study, on T cells in Graves' hyperthyroidism and ophthalmopathy.

The material sequenced was peripheral blood mononuclear cells (PBMCs), taken at new diagnosis, from a patient treated with antithyroid drugs. The receptors were sampled from a woman aged 18-29 years with Graves disease.

This clonotype was recorded many times. The V call is TRBV20-1, the J call TRBJ2-7, with a tentative D call TRBD2 (5 bases). CDR3 length: 13 residues. V was cut by 3 bases and J by 2 bases, with 11 bases left in between. CDR1 DFQATT and CDR2 SNEGSKA come from the germline V gene (reference sequence). The CDR3 sequence is CSARRRAPYEQYF. The CDR3 region has the DNA TGCAGTGCTAGGAGGCGGGCCCCCTACGAGCAGTACTTC.

This clonotype was seen at least ten times. The chain carries TRBV6-5 and TRBJ2-3; possible D gene TRBD2, 6 bases. The V gene's germline CDR1 is MNHEY and CDR2 SVGAGI. The CDR3 is 14 residues long. Between the trimmed V and J ends, which lost 4 bases and 1 base, there was a span of 9 bases. The CDR3, as DNA: TGTGCCAGCAGTTCCCCGGGGGGCACAGATACGCAGTATTTT. It is translated as CASSSPGGTDTQYF.

This clonotype was detected a few times. V and J are TRBV5-5 and TRBJ2-3, with TRBD1 as a possible D gene (5 bases). V was shortened by 0 bases and J by 2 bases, with 10 bases between the two germline ends. The CDR3 runs 15 residues. CDR1 and CDR2 from the germline V gene are SGHKS and YYEKEE (reference sequence). Written as DNA, the CDR3 is TGTGCCAGCAGCTTGGTTCAGGGATCCACAGATACGCAGTATTTT. It codes for CASSLVQGSTDTQYF.

This clonotype was counted between two and nine times. The chain couples TRBV7-3 to TRBJ1-6; TRBD1 aligns across 7 bases. The CDR3 covers 15 residues. Per germline, CDR1 SGHTA and CDR2 FQGTGA. V was pared by 5 bases and J by 6 bases, with 7 bases of the junction left unmatched. The CDR3 is CASSPGGVLNSPLHF. CDR3 coding DNA: TGTGCCAGCAGCCCAGGGGGGGTCCTTAATTCACCCCTCCACTTT. Using reference TRBV7-3 and TRBJ1-6 for the parts outside the CDR3, the full variable domain is GAGVSQTPSNKVTEKGKYVELRCDPISGHTALYWYRQSLGQGPEFLIYFQGTGAADDSGLPNDRFFAVRPEGSVSTLKIQRTERGDSAVYLCASSPGGVLNSPLHFGNGTRLTVT.

This clonotype was seen a handful of times. The genes are TRBV6-2 or TRBV6-3 and TRBJ2-5, with D possibly matching TRBD1 (5 bases). Trimming shortened V by 1 base and J by 0 bases, and 6 bases separated the two germline ends. Germline CDR1 reads MNHEY; CDR2 reads SVGEGT. The CDR3 contains 14 residues. DNA for the CDR3: TGTGCCAGCAGTTACTTAGGGGACCAAGAGACCCAGTACTTC. Encoded protein: CASSYLGDQETQYF.

This clonotype was counted many times. The rearrangement joins TRBV28 to TRBJ1-6; possible D gene TRBD1, 5 bases. Per the germline V gene, CDR1 is MDHEN and CDR2 is SYDVKM. V was trimmed by 8 bases and J by 9 bases, leaving 20 bases between them. This CDR3 region has 15 residues. Here the CDR3 DNA reads TGTGCCAGCCTAATCGGGGCGCAAGAAAGTTCACCCCTCCACTTT. Its protein is CASLIGAQESSPLHF.

About this clonotype: This could be a read error, since a much larger clone is one nucleotide away. The chain has TRBV28 and TRBJ2-7, with D tentatively TRBD2 (7 bases). The length of the CDR3 is 15 residues. Germline CDR1 and CDR2: MDHEN and SYDVKM. Trimming removed 2 bases at V and 7 bases at J, with 18 bases between. This chain's CDR3 is CASSLPLTGRDEQYF. As DNA, the CDR3 is TGTGCCAGCAGTTTACCTCTTACAGGGAGGGATGAGCAGTACTTC.

This clonotype was seen once. No DNA is shown, since the ends of the CDR3 on it are uncertain; the CDR3 is the one TCRdb lists. This chain links TRBV28 with TRBJ1-2; whether TRBD1, the table's D call, matches the DNA was not checked. The CDR3 length equals 14 residues, ends included. Germline V CDR1 and CDR2: MDHEN, SYDVKM. The CDR3 reads CANSLTGYGYGCTF.

This clonotype was seen a handful of times. The V and J genes are TRBV25-1 and TRBJ1-2; a weak D match, TRBD1 (5 bases). V was shortened by 3 bases and J by 3 bases, with 8 bases between the two germline ends. This CDR3 is built from 13 residues. Germline CDR1 is MGHDK and CDR2 is SYGVNS. The CDR3 reads CASSEGEYYGYTF. CDR3 DNA: TGTGCCAGCAGTGAGGGGGAGTACTATGGCTACACCTTC.

This clonotype was observed a few times. The chain recombines TRBV5-6 with TRBJ2-2; tentative D call: TRBD2 (5 bases). V shed 5 bases and J shed 0 bases, with 8 bases lying between them. Germline loops: CDR1 SGHDT, CDR2 YYEEEE. This CDR3 has 14 residues. CDR3 sequence: CASRFSANTGELFF. CDR3 coding DNA: TGTGCCAGCAGGTTTAGCGCGAACACCGGGGAGCTGTTTTTT.

This clonotype was counted ten times or more. The genes are TRBV7-3 and TRBJ2-2; D is ambiguous. The CDR3 spans 15 residues. Trimming removed 4 bases from V and 1 base from J, with 10 bases in between. Germline-derived CDR1 and CDR2 are SGHTA and FQGTGA. CDR3 bases: TGTGCCAGCAGCTCAAGTGCAGAGAACACCGGGGAGCTGTTTTTT. Amino acids: CASSSSAENTGELFF. The whole variable domain, remainder taken from reference TRBV7-3 and TRBJ2-2, is GAGVSQTPSNKVTEKGKYVELRCDPISGHTALYWYRQSLGQGPEFLIYFQGTGAADDSGLPNDRFFAVRPEGSVSTLKIQRTERGDSAVYLCASSSSAENTGELFFGEGSRLTVL.

V and J are TRBV7-2 and TRBJ2-1; the D is unclear. Trimming removed 5 bases from V and 8 bases from J, with 10 bases in between. The CDR3 contains 12 residues. Germline V gene data show CDR1 as SGHTA and CDR2 as FQGNSA. This CDR3 reads CASSRGSDEQFF. CDR3 in DNA: TGTGCCAGCAGCCGAGGATCAGATGAGCAGTTCTTC.

This clonotype was found a few times. The V and J genes are TRBV19 and TRBJ2-3, with D perhaps TRBD1 (6 bases). There are 13 residues in the CDR3. V lost 6 bases to trimming and J lost 2 bases, with 9 bases between them. Looked up from germline, CDR1 is LNHDA and CDR2 is SQIVND (reference sequence). CDR3 coding DNA: TGTGCCAGTAGCCGGGACAACACAGATACGCAGTATTTT. Protein sequence: CASSRDNTDTQYF.

This clonotype has a count of ten or more. V is TRBV28 and J is TRBJ2-7, with D perhaps TRBD1 (5 bases). V dropped 2 bases and J dropped 5 bases, with 10 bases sitting between them. CDR3 length: 13 residues. Germline CDR1 reads MDHEN; CDR2 reads SYDVKM. The CDR3 region has the DNA TGTGCCAGCAGTTTAGGCAGGGTCCACGAGCAGTACTTC. Amino acids: CASSLGRVHEQYF.

Only a few counts were recorded for this clonotype. This chain connects TRBV20-1 to TRBJ2-7; 11 nucleotides agree with TRBD2. Germline V gene data show CDR1 as DFQATT and CDR2 as SNEGSKA (reference sequence). V gave up 1 base and J gave up 0 bases; unmatched junction bases: 5. There are 16 residues in the CDR3. The CDR3 spells CSARAPSGGLSYEQYF. The DNA of the CDR3 is TGCAGTGCTAGAGCCCCTAGCGGGGGGCTCTCCTACGAGCAGTACTTC.

This clonotype appeared a few times. This chain links TRBV20-1 with TRBJ1-6, with 8 bases fitting TRBD1. V shed 4 bases and J 5 bases; nucleotides not matched to a gene: 4. Looked up from germline, CDR1 is DFQATT and CDR2 is SNEGSKA (reference sequence). The length of the CDR3 is 14 residues. The CDR3 DNA is TGCAGTGCTAACAGGGGGATACATAATTCACCCCTCCACTTT. As protein: CSANRGIHNSPLHF.

As concerns this clonotype: A read error is possible here, since a much larger clone lies one base away. The chain is built from TRBV7-9 and TRBJ2-5; no clear D. Looked up from germline, CDR1 is SEHNR and CDR2 is FQNEAQ (reference sequence). This CDR3 spans 14 amino acids. The CDR3 coding sequence is TGTACCAGCAGCTTCCTAGGGCAGTGGGAGACCCAGTACTTC. Translating gives CTSSFLGQWETQYF.

As for this clonotype: A much larger clone differs from this one at a single base, so this may be a read error. V is TRBV30 and J is TRBJ2-7, with D perhaps matching TRBD2 (6 bases). From germline, CDR1 is GTSNPN and CDR2 SVGIG (reference sequence). V shed 5 bases and J shed 2 bases, with 13 bases lying between them. The CDR3 totals 13 residues. CDR3 DNA sequence: TGTGCCTGGGCGGGGTATGGCACCTACGAGCAGTACTTC. It is translated as CAWAGYGTYEQYF.

V usage is TRBV9 and J usage is TRBJ2-2; 7 nucleotides agree with TRBD2. Per germline, CDR1 SGDLS and CDR2 YYNGEE. V lost 0 bases, J lost 5 bases, and 4 bases stayed unmatched. The CDR3 consists of 15 residues. The CDR3 protein is CASSVGPAGTGELFF. The CDR3 coding sequence is TGTGCCAGCAGCGTAGGCCCAGCGGGAACCGGGGAGCTGTTTTTT. Filled out from reference TRBV9 and TRBJ2-2, the complete variable domain reads DSGVTQTPKHLITATGQRVTLRCSPRSGDLSVYWYQQSLDQGLQFLIQYYNGEERAKGNILERFSAQQFPDLHSELNLSSLELGDSALYFCASSVGPAGTGELFFGEGSRLTVL.

This clonotype appeared many times. A read error may explain this, as a much larger clone is one base away. The chain combines TRBV6-2 or TRBV6-3 with TRBJ1-5, with D maybe TRBD1 (5 bases). Germline V gives CDR1 MNHEY, CDR2 SVGEGT. Trimming removed 6 bases at V and 0 bases at J, with 6 bases between. The CDR3 loop spans 13 amino acids. CDR3 coding DNA: TGTGCCAGCAGGACAGATAGCAATCAGCCCCAGCATTTT. As protein: CASRTDSNQPQHF.

The rearrangement uses TRBV7-9 and TRBJ2-3; 13 bases are shared with TRBD2. Losses at the gene ends were 5 bases for V and 0 bases for J; bases not matched to a gene: 5. Germline V CDR1 and CDR2: SEHNR, FQNEAQ (reference sequence). This CDR3 spans 17 amino acids. The CDR3 DNA follows: TGTGCCAGCAGCCGCGGGACTAGCGGGACCAGCACAGATACGCAGTATTTT. Residues: CASSRGTSGTSTDTQYF.

This clonotype was picked up many times. The chain carries TRBV30 and TRBJ1-1; D uncertain. The CDR3 contains 13 residues. V shed 3 bases and J shed 6 bases, with 14 bases lying between them. Germline CDR1 reads GTSNPN; CDR2 reads SVGIG (reference sequence). The CDR3 DNA reads as TGTGCCTGGAGACCCAGAGGAGACGCTGAAGCTTTCTTT. The encoded protein is CAWRPRGDAEAFF.

The chain combines TRBV19 with TRBJ2-5; 8 bases line up with TRBD1. The ends lost 8 bases at V and 4 bases at J; junction bases unmatched: 21. This CDR3 has 18 amino acids. CDR1 and CDR2 from the germline V gene are LNHDA and SQIVND (reference sequence). CDR3 sequence: CASSEGTGTGRLRETQYF. CDR3 nucleotides: TGTGCCAGTTCGGAGGGGACGGGGACAGGACGCTTAAGAGAGACCCAGTACTTC. Full variable domain (rest looked up from reference TRBV19 and TRBJ2-5): DGGITQSPKYLFRKEGQNVTLSCEQNLNHDAMYWYRQDPGQGLRLIYYSQIVNDFQKGDIAEGYSVSREKKESFPLTVTSAQKNPTAFYLCASSEGTGTGRLRETQYFGPGTRLLVL.